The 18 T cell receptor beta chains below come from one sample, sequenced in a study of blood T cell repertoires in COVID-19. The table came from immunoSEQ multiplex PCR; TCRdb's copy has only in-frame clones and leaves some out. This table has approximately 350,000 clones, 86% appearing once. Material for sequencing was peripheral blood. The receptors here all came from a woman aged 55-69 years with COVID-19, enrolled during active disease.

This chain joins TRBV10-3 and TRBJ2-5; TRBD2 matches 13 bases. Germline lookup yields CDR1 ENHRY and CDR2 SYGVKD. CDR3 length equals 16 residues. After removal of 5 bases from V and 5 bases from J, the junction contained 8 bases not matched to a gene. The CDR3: CAISLTSGGAEETQYF. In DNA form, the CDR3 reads TGTGCCATCAGTCTCACTAGCGGGGGGGCTGAGGAGACCCAGTACTTC.

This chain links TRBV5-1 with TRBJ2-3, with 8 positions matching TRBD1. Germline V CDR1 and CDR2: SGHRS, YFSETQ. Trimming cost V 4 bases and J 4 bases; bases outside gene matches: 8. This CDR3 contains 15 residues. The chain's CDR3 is CASSPGQGPSDTQYF. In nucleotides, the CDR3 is TGCGCCAGCAGCCCCGGACAGGGACCGTCAGATACGCAGTATTTT.

DNA for the CDR3: TGCGCCAGCAGTGTTGAGGACAGAGTAAACATTCAGTACTTC. It translates to CASSVEDRVNIQYF. This rearrangement joins TRBV10-1 to TRBJ2-4; D is perhaps TRBD1 (6 bases). CDR1 WNHNN and CDR2 SYGVQD come from the germline V gene (reference sequence). The germline V and J ends were trimmed by 4 bases and 6 bases, with 13 bases remaining between them. The CDR3 consists of 14 residues.

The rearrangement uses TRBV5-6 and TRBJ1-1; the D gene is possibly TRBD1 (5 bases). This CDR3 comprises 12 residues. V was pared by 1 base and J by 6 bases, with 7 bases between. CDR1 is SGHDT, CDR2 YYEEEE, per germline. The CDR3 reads CASSLRGPEAFF. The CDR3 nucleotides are TGTGCCAGCAGCTTGAGGGGCCCTGAAGCTTTCTTT.

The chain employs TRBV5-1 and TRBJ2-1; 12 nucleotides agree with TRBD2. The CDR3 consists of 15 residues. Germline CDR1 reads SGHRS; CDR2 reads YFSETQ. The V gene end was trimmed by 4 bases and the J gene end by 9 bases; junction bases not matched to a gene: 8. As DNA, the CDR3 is TGCGCCAGCAGCGGGTCTAGCGGGGGGGCAGGTGAGCAGTTCTTC. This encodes CASSGSSGGAGEQFF.

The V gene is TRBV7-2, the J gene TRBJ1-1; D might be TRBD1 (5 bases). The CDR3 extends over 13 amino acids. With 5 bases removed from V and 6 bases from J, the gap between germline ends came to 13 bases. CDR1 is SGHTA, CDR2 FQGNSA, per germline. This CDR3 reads CASSPAGIPEAFF. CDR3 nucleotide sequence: TGTGCCAGCAGCCCCGCAGGGATCCCTGAAGCTTTCTTT.

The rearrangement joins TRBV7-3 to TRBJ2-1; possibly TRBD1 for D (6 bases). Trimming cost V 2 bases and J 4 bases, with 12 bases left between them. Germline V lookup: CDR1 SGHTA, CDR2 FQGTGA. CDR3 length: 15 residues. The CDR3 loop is CASSLGAGTYNEQFF. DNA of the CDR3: TGTGCCAGCAGCTTAGGGGCAGGGACATACAATGAGCAGTTCTTC.

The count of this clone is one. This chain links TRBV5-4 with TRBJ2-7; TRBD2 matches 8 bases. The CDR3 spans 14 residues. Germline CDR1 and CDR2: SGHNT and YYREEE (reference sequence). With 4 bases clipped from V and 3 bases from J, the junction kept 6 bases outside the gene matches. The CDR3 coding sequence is TGTGCCAGCAGCCCCCAAGCGGGGGTCTACGAGCAGTACTTC. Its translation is CASSPQAGVYEQYF.

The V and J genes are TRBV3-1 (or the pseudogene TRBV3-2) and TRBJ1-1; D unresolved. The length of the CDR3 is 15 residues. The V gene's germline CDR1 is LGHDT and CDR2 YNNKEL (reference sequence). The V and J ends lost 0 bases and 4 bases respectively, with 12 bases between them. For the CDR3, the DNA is TGTGCCAGCAGCCAAGATTCCCCTCCGGGCACTGAAGCTTTCTTT. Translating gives CASSQDSPPGTEAFF.

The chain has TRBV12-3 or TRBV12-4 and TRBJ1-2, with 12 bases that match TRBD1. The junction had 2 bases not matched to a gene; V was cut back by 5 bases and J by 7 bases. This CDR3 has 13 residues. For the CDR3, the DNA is TGTGCCAGCAGTGGGACAGGGGGCATTGGCTACACCTTC. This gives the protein CASSGTGGIGYTF.

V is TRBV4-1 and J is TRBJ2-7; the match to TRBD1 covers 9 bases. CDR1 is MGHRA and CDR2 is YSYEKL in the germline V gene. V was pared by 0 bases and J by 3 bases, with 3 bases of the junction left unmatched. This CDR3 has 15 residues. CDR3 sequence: CASSQEEDRGYEQYF. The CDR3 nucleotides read TGCGCCAGCAGCCAAGAAGAGGACAGGGGCTACGAGCAGTACTTC.

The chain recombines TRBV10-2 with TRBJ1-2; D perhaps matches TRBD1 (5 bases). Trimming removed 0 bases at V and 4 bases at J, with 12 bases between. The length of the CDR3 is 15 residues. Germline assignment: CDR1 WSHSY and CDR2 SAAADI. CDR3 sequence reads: CASSESWGGSYGYTF. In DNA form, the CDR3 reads TGCGCCAGCAGTGAGTCATGGGGCGGAAGCTATGGCTACACCTTC.

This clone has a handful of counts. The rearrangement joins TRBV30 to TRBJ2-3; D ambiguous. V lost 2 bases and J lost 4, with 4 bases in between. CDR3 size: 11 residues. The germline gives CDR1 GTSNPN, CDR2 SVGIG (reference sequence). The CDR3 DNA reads TGTGCCTGGAGTTTCTCAGATACGCAGTATTTT. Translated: CAWSFSDTQYF.

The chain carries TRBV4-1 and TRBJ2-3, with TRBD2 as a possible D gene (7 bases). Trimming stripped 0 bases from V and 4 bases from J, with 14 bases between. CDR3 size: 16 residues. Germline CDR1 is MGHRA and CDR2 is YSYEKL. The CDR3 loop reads CASSQDPGGLADTQYF. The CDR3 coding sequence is TGCGCCAGCAGCCAAGATCCGGGGGGCTTAGCAGATACGCAGTATTTT.

The CDR3 DNA sequence: TGCAGCGCTGCGGGCAGGCTCGACGGCACTGAAGCTTTCTTT. Translating gives CSAAGRLDGTEAFF. V usage is TRBV29-1 and J usage is TRBJ1-1; D unresolved. Trimming removed 7 bases from V and 4 bases from J, with 19 bases in between. Germline CDR1 and CDR2: SQVTM and ANQGSEA. The length of the CDR3 is 14 residues.

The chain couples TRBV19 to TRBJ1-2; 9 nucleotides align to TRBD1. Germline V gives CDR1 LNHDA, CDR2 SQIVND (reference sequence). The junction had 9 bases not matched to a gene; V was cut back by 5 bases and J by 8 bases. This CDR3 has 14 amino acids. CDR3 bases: TGTGCCAGTAGTGGCCGGGACAGGGAATCCGGCTACACCTTC. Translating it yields CASSGRDRESGYTF. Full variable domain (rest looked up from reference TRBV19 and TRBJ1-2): DGGITQSPKYLFRKEGQNVTLSCEQNLNHDAMYWYRQDPGQGLRLIYYSQIVNDFQKGDIAEGYSVSREKKESFPLTVTSAQKNPTAFYLCASSGRDRESGYTFGSGTRLTVV.

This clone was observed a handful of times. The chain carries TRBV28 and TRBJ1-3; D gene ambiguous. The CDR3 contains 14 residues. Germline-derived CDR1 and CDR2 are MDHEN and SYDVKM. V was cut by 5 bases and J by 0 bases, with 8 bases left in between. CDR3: CASSAQISGNTIYF. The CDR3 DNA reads TGTGCCAGCAGTGCTCAGATCTCTGGAAACACCATATATTTT.

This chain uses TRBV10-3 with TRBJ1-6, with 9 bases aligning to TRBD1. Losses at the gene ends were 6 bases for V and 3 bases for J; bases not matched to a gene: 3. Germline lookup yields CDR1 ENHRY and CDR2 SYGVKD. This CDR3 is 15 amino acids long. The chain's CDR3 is CAISQDRGYNSPLHF. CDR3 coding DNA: TGTGCCATCAGCCAGGACAGGGGCTATAATTCACCCCTCCACTTT.